The T cell receptor (beta chain) under discussion was sequenced for a study of Tregs in tolerant kidney transplant recipients. Study results and caveats: Biological reproducibility was not directly addressed, but technical replication error appeared minimal. Nucleotide sequences could not be compared across some patients' samples due to primer changes.

A note on this clone: What it binds is not known.

Recipients received nonmyeloablative bone marrow transplants from related graft donors, with transient mixed chimerism. Unstimulated Tregs (CD4+CD25+CD127-) and CD4+CD25- non-Tregs were sorted from PBMCs. The CDR3 length is 14 residues. The junction had 6 bases not matched to a gene; V was cut back by 6 bases and J by 4 bases. Germline V lookup: CDR1 MDHEN, CDR2 SYDVKM. Generated by immunoSEQ multiplex PCR, the TCRdb table keeps only in-frame clones and is missing some. The sample contains about 50,000 clones, 89% of which appear only once. The specimen was CD8+ T cells from blood (PBMCs), collected 12 months after the transplant. The rearrangement uses TRBV28 and TRBJ2-1, with 7 bases that match TRBD2. The receptor was derived from a human patient who received a combined kidney and bone marrow transplant. The graft donor may account for some of the T cells. The CDR3 DNA follows: TGTGCCAGCAGGAACCGGGGGGAATACAATGAGCAGTTCTTC. It specifies CASRNRGEYNEQFF. The full variable domain, its missing parts supplied by reference TRBV28 and TRBJ2-1, is DVKVTQSSRYLVKRTGEKVFLECVQDMDHENMFWYRQDPGLGLRLIYFSYDVKMKEKGDIPEGYSVSREKKERFSLILESASTNQTSMYLCASRNRGEYNEQFFGPGTRLTVL.